This TCR beta chain was recovered during a study of cytomegalovirus exposure and HLA in healthy donors. This clone has just one count. Its specificity is not known. Study observations and caveats: The classifier reportedly diagnosed cytomegalovirus status with high sensitivity and specificity. V segments that were indistinguishable, TRBV6-2 and TRBV6-3 among them, were omitted from analysis.

CDR3 length: 11 residues. V was trimmed by 3 bases and J by 6 bases, leaving 6 bases between them. CDR1 is MDHEN, CDR2 SYDVKM, per germline. PCR primers comprised 60 Vbeta and 13 Jbeta primers. TCRdb's table, derived via immunoSEQ multiplex PCR, lists solely in-frame clones and lacks some. The sample carries approximately 110,000 clones, 79% recorded once. The chain joins TRBV28 to TRBJ2-7, with D unclear. This sequence originates from a woman in her thirties or forties in good health and CMV-seronegative. Source material: PBMCs. CDR3 DNA: TGTGCCAGCAGTTTTAGAAGCGAGCAGTACTTC. Translating gives CASSFRSEQYF.